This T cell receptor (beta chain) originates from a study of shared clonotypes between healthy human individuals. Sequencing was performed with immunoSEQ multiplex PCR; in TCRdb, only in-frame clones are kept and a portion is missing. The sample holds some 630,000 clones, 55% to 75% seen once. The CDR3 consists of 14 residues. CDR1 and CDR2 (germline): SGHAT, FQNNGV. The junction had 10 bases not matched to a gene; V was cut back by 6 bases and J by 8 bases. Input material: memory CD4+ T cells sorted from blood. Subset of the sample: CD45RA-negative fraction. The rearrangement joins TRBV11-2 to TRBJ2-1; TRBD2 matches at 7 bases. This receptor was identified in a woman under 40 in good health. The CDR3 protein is CASSRRREGYEQFF. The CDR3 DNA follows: TGTGCCAGCAGTAGACGTAGGGAGGGCTATGAGCAGTTCTTC.